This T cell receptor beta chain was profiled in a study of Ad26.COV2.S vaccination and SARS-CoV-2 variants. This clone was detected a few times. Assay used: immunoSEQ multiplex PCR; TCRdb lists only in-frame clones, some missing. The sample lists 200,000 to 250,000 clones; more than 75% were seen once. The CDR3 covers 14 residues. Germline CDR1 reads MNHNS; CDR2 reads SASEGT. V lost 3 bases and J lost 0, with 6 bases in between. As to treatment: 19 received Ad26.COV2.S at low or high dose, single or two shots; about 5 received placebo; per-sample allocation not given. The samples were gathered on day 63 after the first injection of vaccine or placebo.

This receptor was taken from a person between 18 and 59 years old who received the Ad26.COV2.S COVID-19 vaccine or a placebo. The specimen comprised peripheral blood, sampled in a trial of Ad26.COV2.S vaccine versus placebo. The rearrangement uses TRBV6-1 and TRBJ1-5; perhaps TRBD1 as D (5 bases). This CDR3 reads CASSDRASNQPQHF. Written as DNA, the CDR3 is TGTGCCAGCAGTGACAGGGCTAGCAATCAGCCCCAGCATTTT.